The 28 T cell receptor beta chains presented below share a single source sample, sequenced in a study of T cell changes during pregnancy in multiple sclerosis. Using immunoSEQ multiplex PCR, the repertoire was profiled, and TCRdb retains in-frame clones only, with some absent. The sample lists about 84,000 clones; 85% to 95% were seen once. The sample here was peripheral blood, taken in the second trimester of pregnancy. These receptors originate from a female donor in good health, enrolled as a control in a pregnancy study.

The CDR3 spells CASRRTLTDTQYF. The CDR3 nucleotides are TGTGCCAGCAGAAGGACACTTACAGATACGCAGTATTTT. The chain combines TRBV6-5 with TRBJ2-3; D possibly corresponds to TRBD1 (5 bases). The V gene lost 6 bases and the J gene lost 3 bases, with 10 bases spanning the gap. The CDR3 runs 13 residues. Looked up from germline, CDR1 is MNHEY and CDR2 is SVGAGI.

V usage is TRBV28 and J usage is TRBJ2-7; a possible D gene is TRBD1 (5 bases). With 3 bases removed from V and 6 bases from J, the gap between germline ends came to 6 bases. Germline CDR1 reads MDHEN; CDR2 reads SYDVKM. The CDR3 loop spans 11 amino acids. The CDR3 DNA sequence: TGTGCCAGCAGTTTTGACAGCGAGCAGTACTTC. Protein product: CASSFDSEQYF.

The rearrangement links TRBV27 to TRBJ1-2, with 9 bases identical to TRBD1. Germline CDR1 MNHEY, CDR2 SMNVEV (reference sequence). V lost 10 bases, J lost 5 bases, and 14 bases stayed unmatched. The CDR3 runs 15 residues. The CDR3 coding sequence is TGTGCCACCAGAGGACGCCCGACAGGGGGATATGGCTACACCTTC. Protein: CATRGRPTGGYGYTF.

The chain combines TRBV28 with TRBJ1-4; D is unclear. The germline gives CDR1 MDHEN, CDR2 SYDVKM. The ends were cut back, 6 bases at V and 8 bases at J, with 25 bases in the middle. The CDR3 has 17 residues. For the CDR3, the DNA is TGTGCCAGCAGACCCGGACGGATTTCTAGAGGGTTCGAAAAACTGTTTTTT. Protein sequence: CASRPGRISRGFEKLFF.

The V and J genes are TRBV6-5 and TRBJ2-1; 8 bases map to TRBD2. V was clipped by 4 bases and J by 4 bases; unmatched bases: 6. The length of the CDR3 is 15 residues. The germline V gene encodes CDR1 MNHEY and CDR2 SVGAGI. CDR3 sequence: CASSSQSGGYNEQFF. As DNA, the CDR3 is TGTGCCAGCAGTTCCCAGTCGGGAGGGTACAATGAGCAGTTCTTC.

The V call is TRBV18, the J call TRBJ2-7; D perhaps matches TRBD1 (7 bases). The germline V gene has CDR1 KGHSH and CDR2 LQKENI. The CDR3 runs to 15 residues. The ends were cut back, 6 bases at V and 7 bases at J, with 22 bases in the middle. This CDR3 is CASSPGQVGGREQYF. The CDR3 DNA reads as TGTGCCAGCTCGCCCGGACAGGTGGGGGGTAGGGAGCAGTACTTC. Full variable domain (outside the CDR3, taken from reference TRBV18 and TRBJ2-7): NAGVMQNPRHLVRRRGQEARLRCSPMKGHSHVYWYRQLPEEGLKFMVYLQKENIIDESGMPKERFSAEFPKEGPSILRIQQVVRGDSAAYFCASSPGQVGGREQYFGPGTRLTVT.

The chain is built from TRBV4-1 and TRBJ2-3; 11 bases agree with TRBD2. The CDR3 sequence is 16 residues long. Looked up from germline, CDR1 is MGHRA and CDR2 is YSYEKL. V was clipped by 6 bases and J by 1 base; unmatched bases: 6. The CDR3 loop is CASRWTSGQRTDTQYF. CDR3 in DNA: TGCGCCAGCAGATGGACTAGCGGGCAGCGCACAGATACGCAGTATTTT.

The DNA of the CDR3 is TGTGCCAGCAAACCCTGGCGGTCCACTGAAGCTTTCTTT. Protein: CASKPWRSTEAFF. The V and J genes are TRBV28 and TRBJ1-1; D is undetermined. The CDR3 length is 13 residues. Germline-derived CDR1 and CDR2 are MDHEN and SYDVKM. V lost 7 bases and J 4 bases, leaving 13 bases between the germline ends.

The rearrangement joins TRBV7-2 to TRBJ1-3; possible D gene TRBD1, 5 bases. V was cut by 3 bases and J by 3 bases, with 12 bases left in between. The CDR3 length is 15 residues. CDR1 and CDR2 from the germline V gene are SGHTA and FQGNSA. CDR3 sequence reads: CASSLPGRHGNTIYF. Written as DNA, the CDR3 is TGTGCCAGCAGCTTGCCAGGGCGCCATGGAAACACCATATATTTT. Full variable domain (remainder filled in from reference TRBV7-2 and TRBJ1-3): GAGVSQSPSNKVTEKGKDVELRCDPISGHTALYWYRQSLGQGLEFLIYFQGNSAPDKSGLPSDRFSAERTGGSVSTLTIQRTQQEDSAVYLCASSLPGRHGNTIYFGEGSWLTVV.

The CDR3 here is CASRSSGTGSYEQYF. The CDR3 coding sequence is TGCGCCAGCAGATCTTCCGGGACAGGGTCCTACGAGCAGTACTTC. The gene calls are TRBV5-1 and TRBJ2-7; 9 nucleotides match TRBD1. With 5 bases clipped from V and 1 base from J, the junction kept 7 bases outside the gene matches. Germline V lookup: CDR1 SGHRS, CDR2 YFSETQ. The CDR3 is 15 amino acids.

CDR3 residues: CASSQVRAGGHPEQYF. The DNA for the CDR3 is TGTGCCAGCAGCCAAGTGAGAGCGGGAGGCCACCCCGAGCAGTACTTC. The chain couples TRBV4-2 to TRBJ2-7; 9 bases line up with TRBD2. This CDR3 comprises 16 residues. Germline V lookup: CDR1 LGHNA, CDR2 YNFKEQ. V trimming: 1 base; J trimming: 6 bases; junction bases outside the gene matches: 10.

The chain combines TRBV2 with TRBJ1-3, with D tentatively TRBD1 (5 bases). Germline values: CDR1 SNHLY, CDR2 FYNNEI. The CDR3 has 15 residues. The germline V and J ends were trimmed by 4 bases and 2 bases, with 12 bases remaining between them. CDR3 sequence reads: CASSVRGNPGNTIYF. Written as DNA, the CDR3 is TGTGCCAGCAGTGTTCGGGGGAATCCTGGAAACACCATATATTTT.

V usage is TRBV6-5 and J usage is TRBJ1-2, with TRBD1 matching over 8 bases. The V gene end was trimmed by 6 bases and the J gene end by 5 bases; junction bases not matched to a gene: 2. Germline values: CDR1 MNHEY, CDR2 SVGAGI. The CDR3 covers 12 residues. DNA for the CDR3: TGTGCCAGCAGACGGACAGGGTATGGCTACACCTTC. Protein sequence: CASRRTGYGYTF.

This sequence joins TRBV7-7 and TRBJ2-3; TRBD2 matches 7 bases. V lost 2 bases to trimming and J lost 6 bases; unmatched junction nucleotides: 5. The CDR3 loop spans 14 amino acids. Germline CDR1 is SSHAT and CDR2 is FNYEAQ (reference sequence). CDR3 sequence (DNA): TGTGCCAGCAGCTTAAACGGAGCGGGGGATACGCAGTATTTT. Translation: CASSLNGAGDTQYF.

The chain combines TRBV5-1 with TRBJ2-7, with 8 nucleotides matching TRBD2. Germline V gives CDR1 SGHRS, CDR2 YFSETQ. J was trimmed by 3 bases and V by 1 base; bases with no gene match: 9. This CDR3 spans 16 amino acids. The CDR3 region has the DNA TGCGCCAGCAGCTTGTACGGGGGGGCGACGAACTACGAGCAGTACTTC. Protein product: CASSLYGGATNYEQYF.

The CDR3 spells CASSLESGRSNEQFF. The CDR3, as DNA: TGCGCCAGCAGCTTGGAAAGCGGGAGGTCAAATGAGCAGTTCTTC. The chain links TRBV5-1 to TRBJ2-1; 9 bases align to TRBD2. CDR3 length: 15 amino acids. V dropped 0 bases and J dropped 7; count of bases not matched to a gene: 5. Germline CDR1 SGHRS, CDR2 YFSETQ.

A single count supports this clone. The chain uses TRBV28 and TRBJ1-5; 7 bases match TRBD1. There are 17 residues in the CDR3. V lost 7 bases and J lost 0; bases outside the gene matches: 12. Per the germline V gene, CDR1 is MDHEN and CDR2 is SYDVKM. The CDR3, as DNA: TGTGCCAGCACCCCCTGGGCAGGGGGGTATAGCAATCAGCCCCAGCATTTT. This codes for CASTPWAGGYSNQPQHF.

The chain combines TRBV27 with TRBJ2-3; 11 bases are shared with TRBD1. The junction had 7 bases not matched to a gene; V was cut back by 4 bases and J by 4 bases. The germline gives CDR1 MNHEY, CDR2 SMNVEV (reference sequence). There are 16 residues in the CDR3. The CDR3, as DNA: TGTGCCAGCAGTTCGCGACCGGGACAGGGGGCAGATACGCAGTATTTT. Translating gives CASSSRPGQGADTQYF.

The chain combines TRBV18 with TRBJ1-1; D remains unclear. The CDR3 runs 14 residues. The ends were cut back, 1 base at V and 1 base at J, with 7 bases in the middle. Germline values: CDR1 KGHSH, CDR2 LQKENI. This CDR3 reads CASSPLRENTEAFF. As DNA, the CDR3 is TGTGCCAGCTCACCACTTCGCGAGAACACTGAAGCTTTCTTT.

In DNA form, the CDR3 reads TGTGCCATCAGTCCACTAGCCGGGAGCAATGAGCAGTTCTTC. This encodes CAISPLAGSNEQFF. The chain joins TRBV10-3 to TRBJ2-1; maybe TRBD2 (6 bases). The germline V gene has CDR1 ENHRY and CDR2 SYGVKD. The CDR3 totals 14 residues. Trimming took off 5 bases at V and 6 bases at J, with 14 bases between the two ends.

This chain uses TRBV21-1 with TRBJ1-5; no DNA check was done on the table's D call, TRBD1. TRBV21-1 is recorded as a pseudogene. The CDR3 loop spans 15 amino acids. The DNA of the CDR3 is TGTGCCAGCACCCCGGACAGGGCCCGCAATCAGCCCCAGCATTTT. Its translation: CASTPDRARNQPQHF.

The chain links TRBV30 to TRBJ1-3, with no clear D. CDR1 and CDR2 from the germline V gene are GTSNPN and SVGIG (reference sequence). The V end was cut by 3 bases, the J end by 0 bases, with 3 bases between. The CDR3 is made up of 12 amino acids. The CDR3 is CAWRYSGNTIYF. In nucleotides, the CDR3 is TGTGCCTGGAGATACTCTGGAAACACCATATATTTT.

This chain links TRBV5-1 with TRBJ2-7, with 7 bases fitting TRBD2. The germline V gene has CDR1 SGHRS and CDR2 YFSETQ. This CDR3 contains 15 residues. Losses at the gene ends were 0 bases for V and 3 bases for J; bases not matched to a gene: 6. CDR3 in DNA: TGCGCCAGCAGCTTGGGGTCTAGCGGTTACTACGAGCAGTACTTC. It specifies CASSLGSSGYYEQYF.

This chain links TRBV5-1 with TRBJ2-7; TRBD2 aligns across 7 bases. CDR3 length: 15 amino acids. V shed 0 bases and J 3 bases; nucleotides not matched to a gene: 6. Per the germline V gene, CDR1 is SGHRS and CDR2 is YFSETQ. CDR3 protein: CASSLAPSGDYEQYF. The CDR3 DNA reads TGCGCCAGCAGCTTGGCGCCTAGCGGAGACTACGAGCAGTACTTC.

This rearrangement joins TRBV2 to TRBJ1-4, with a tentative D call TRBD1 (5 bases). V lost 6 bases, J lost 7 bases, and 15 bases lay in between. Germline CDR1 is SNHLY and CDR2 is FYNNEI. This CDR3 has 14 residues. Here the CDR3 DNA reads TGTGCCAGCAGCGGGGGGGTGGTGAGTGAAAAACTGTTTTTT. Residues: CASSGGVVSEKLFF.

The chain joins TRBV5-1 to TRBJ2-1, with D unclear. Trimming stripped 0 bases from V and 5 bases from J, with 9 bases between. Per germline, CDR1 SGHRS and CDR2 YFSETQ. The CDR3 has 14 amino acids. CDR3 residues: CASSLVPENNEQFF. DNA of the CDR3: TGCGCCAGCAGCTTGGTGCCGGAGAACAATGAGCAGTTCTTC.

The chain combines TRBV18 with TRBJ1-6, with D possibly matching TRBD1 (6 bases). In germline, CDR1 is KGHSH, CDR2 LQKENI. V dropped 3 bases and J dropped 7 bases, with 7 bases sitting between them. The CDR3 length is 13 residues. The CDR3, as DNA: TGTGCCAGCTCACCTGACAGGAATTCACCCCTCCACTTT. It encodes CASSPDRNSPLHF.

This clone has just one count. The chain couples TRBV6-1 to TRBJ2-2; 12 nucleotides line up with TRBD1. V lost 7 bases and J lost 7; bases outside the gene matches: 7. Germline V lookup: CDR1 MNHNS, CDR2 SASEGT. The CDR3 contains 15 residues. Written as DNA, the CDR3 is TGTGCCAGCAAGTGGGGACAGGGGGCGTACGGGGAGCTGTTTTTT. Amino acid sequence: CASKWGQGAYGELFF.